A single sample gave rise to the 32 T cell receptor beta chains below, sequenced in a study of control samples from healthy donors and cancer patients. Assay used: immunoSEQ multiplex PCR; TCRdb lists only in-frame clones, some missing. The sample lists around 150,000 clones, roughly 88% seen once, with 1.5% to 2% in the top ten. The sequenced sample was blood. The receptors originated from a man aged 18 to 30 in good health.

The V gene is TRBV18, the J gene TRBJ1-1, with D uncertain. The CDR3 length is 13 residues. V lost 0 bases to trimming and J lost 2 bases, with 4 bases between them. Germline V gene data show CDR1 as KGHSH and CDR2 as LQKENI. CDR3 in amino acids: CASSPPVNTEAFF. The CDR3 DNA is TGTGCCAGCTCACCACCGGTAAACACTGAAGCTTTCTTT.

This chain links TRBV5-6 with TRBJ1-2; D is possibly TRBD1 (5 bases). The CDR3 runs 15 residues. The germline CDR1 and CDR2 sequences are SGHDT and YYEEEE. V was cut by 4 bases and J by 3 bases, with 16 bases left in between. The CDR3 is CASSPRRGGHYGYTF. In nucleotides, the CDR3 is TGTGCCAGCAGCCCACGACGTGGGGGACACTATGGCTACACCTTC.

The chain is built from TRBV11-2 and TRBJ2-5; possible D gene TRBD1, 6 bases. CDR3 length: 11 residues. Trimming cost V 8 bases and J 7 bases, with 11 bases left between them. Per the germline V gene, CDR1 is SGHAT and CDR2 is FQNNGV. CDR3 in DNA: TGTGCCAGCCGACAGGCAGCGACCCAGTACTTC. It specifies CASRQAATQYF. The variable domain in full, with the rest retrieved from reference TRBV11-2 and TRBJ2-5, is EAGVAQSPRYKIIEKRQSVAFWCNPISGHATLYWYQQILGQGPKLLIQFQNNGVVDDSQLPKDRFSAERLKGVDSTLKIQPAKLEDSAVYLCASRQAATQYFGPGTRLLVL.

This clone was observed a single time. The genes are TRBV4-2 and TRBJ1-5; D gene uncertain. CDR1 LGHNA and CDR2 YNFKEQ come from the germline V gene. V was trimmed by 1 base and J by 3 bases, leaving 10 bases between them. CDR3 length: 15 amino acids. The CDR3 loop is CASSQGGRNNQPQHF. In DNA, the CDR3 is TGTGCCAGCAGCCAAGGTGGGCGGAACAATCAGCCCCAGCATTTT.

The rearrangement links TRBV10-3 to TRBJ2-7; a possible D gene is TRBD2 (5 bases). Germline V lookup: CDR1 ENHRY, CDR2 SYGVKD. There are 11 residues in the CDR3. V lost 6 bases and J 3 bases, leaving 6 bases between the germline ends. CDR3 in amino acids: CAISEGYEQYF. The CDR3 DNA sequence: TGTGCCATCAGCGAGGGCTACGAGCAGTACTTC.

The V and J genes are TRBV28 and TRBJ2-7; D is undetermined. V was trimmed by 5 bases and J by 3 bases, leaving 17 bases between them. Germline CDR1 MDHEN, CDR2 SYDVKM. The CDR3 runs 15 residues. The CDR3 DNA sequence: TGTGCCAGCAGTCCCGGGTTTTCTAATCACTACGAGCAGTACTTC. This sequence encodes CASSPGFSNHYEQYF. Together with reference TRBV28 and TRBJ2-7, the CDR3 gives the full variable domain: DVKVTQSSRYLVKRTGEKVFLECVQDMDHENMFWYRQDPGLGLRLIYFSYDVKMKEKGDIPEGYSVSREKKERFSLILESASTNQTSMYLCASSPGFSNHYEQYFGPGTRLTVT.

This clone turned up a few times. The chain joins TRBV7-9 to TRBJ2-7; D is possibly TRBD1 or TRBD2 (5 bases each). V lost 1 base and J lost 4, with 11 bases in between. This CDR3 has 14 residues. The germline gives CDR1 SEHNR, CDR2 FQNEAQ (reference sequence). The CDR3 loop reads CASSLGGAGYEQYF. The DNA of the CDR3 is TGTGCCAGCAGCTTAGGAGGGGCTGGTTACGAGCAGTACTTC.

The V gene is TRBV9, the J gene TRBJ2-3, with TRBD1 matching 8 bases. Trimming took 4 bases from V and 2 from J; bases not matched to a gene: 3. From germline, CDR1 is SGDLS and CDR2 YYNGEE. The length of the CDR3 is 14 residues. The chain's CDR3 is CASSTDRATDTQYF. For the CDR3, the DNA is TGTGCCAGCAGCACGGACAGGGCCACAGATACGCAGTATTTT.

The chain combines TRBV28 with TRBJ2-1; TRBD1 matches 8 bases. J gave up 6 bases and V 3 bases, and 4 bases lay outside the gene matches. CDR1 is MDHEN, CDR2 SYDVKM, per germline. The length of the CDR3 is 14 residues. CDR3: CASSLDRVGNEQFF. The CDR3 coding sequence is TGTGCCAGCAGTTTGGACAGGGTAGGCAATGAGCAGTTCTTC. The full variable domain, completed using reference TRBV28 and TRBJ2-1, is DVKVTQSSRYLVKRTGEKVFLECVQDMDHENMFWYRQDPGLGLRLIYFSYDVKMKEKGDIPEGYSVSREKKERFSLILESASTNQTSMYLCASSLDRVGNEQFFGPGTRLTVL.

The V gene is TRBV29-1, the J gene TRBJ2-7; tentative D call: TRBD2 (7 bases). CDR3 length equals 14 residues. The V end lost 5 bases, the J end lost 3 bases, and 17 bases lay between the germline ends. Germline CDR1 is SQVTM and CDR2 is ANQGSEA. The CDR3 sequence is CSVFIGGRGYEQYF. The DNA for the CDR3 is TGCAGCGTTTTCATCGGGGGGCGAGGCTACGAGCAGTACTTC.

J is TRBJ2-3 and V is TRBV5-1, with D maybe TRBD1 (6 bases). Trimming removed 4 bases at V and 3 bases at J, with 9 bases between. From germline, CDR1 is SGHRS and CDR2 YFSETQ. CDR3 length equals 13 residues. The CDR3 nucleotides are TGCGCCAGCAGCCCCCAGGGGACAGATACGCAGTATTTT. Amino acids: CASSPQGTDTQYF.

The V gene is TRBV28, the J gene TRBJ2-7, with 7 bases lining up with TRBD1. CDR3 length: 13 amino acids. CDR1 MDHEN and CDR2 SYDVKM come from the germline V gene. V was clipped by 5 bases and J by 2 bases; unmatched bases: 3. The CDR3 sequence is CASSTGVPYEQYF. The DNA for the CDR3 is TGTGCCAGCAGTACAGGGGTACCCTACGAGCAGTACTTC.

The chain combines TRBV10-3 with TRBJ2-7; TRBD1 agrees at 10 bases. Trimming cost V 6 bases and J 6 bases; bases outside gene matches: 2. The CDR3 covers 12 residues. The germline V gene encodes CDR1 ENHRY and CDR2 SYGVKD. CDR3 DNA: TGTGCCATCAGGGGACAGGGGAGCGAGCAGTACTTC. It specifies CAIRGQGSEQYF.

The chain couples TRBV28 to TRBJ2-2; 10 bases align to TRBD1. The length of the CDR3 is 16 residues. Per germline, CDR1 MDHEN and CDR2 SYDVKM. J was trimmed by 5 bases and V by 5 bases; bases with no gene match: 8. The CDR3: CASSPPGQGTTGELFF. The CDR3 DNA reads as TGTGCCAGCAGTCCGCCGGGACAGGGGACGACCGGGGAGCTGTTTTTT.

In DNA, the CDR3 is TGTGCCAGCACCCTAACAGGAGACCCAAATCGAGCTACGCAGTATTTT. It codes for CASTLTGDPNRATQYF. The chain employs TRBV21-1 and TRBJ2-3; the DNA was not compared with TRBD1, the D call given in the table. TRBV21-1 is reported as a pseudogene. CDR3 length equals 16 residues.

The chain has TRBV19 and TRBJ1-4; possibly TRBD1 for D (6 bases). The length of the CDR3 is 14 residues. V was trimmed by 8 bases and J by 0 bases, leaving 10 bases between them. The germline V gene has CDR1 LNHDA and CDR2 SQIVND (reference sequence). This CDR3 reads CASQDRATNEKLFF. CDR3 in DNA: TGTGCCAGTCAGGACAGAGCAACTAATGAAAAACTGTTTTTT.

The rearrangement joins TRBV7-3 to TRBJ2-3, with D perhaps matching TRBD1 or TRBD2 (6 bases each). The V end lost 5 bases, the J end lost 0 bases, and 15 bases lay between the germline ends. CDR1 is SGHTA and CDR2 is FQGTGA in the germline V gene. This CDR3 has 16 residues. The CDR3 reads CASSPGWGASTDTQYF. The CDR3 DNA reads TGTGCCAGCAGCCCGGGGTGGGGGGCTAGCACAGATACGCAGTATTTT.

For the CDR3, the DNA is TGTGCCAGCAGTTACCCCGGCGGGGCCGAGCAGTACTTC. Translation gives CASSYPGGAEQYF. The V call is TRBV6-5, the J call TRBJ2-7; the D gene is possibly TRBD2 (6 bases). The CDR3 extends over 13 amino acids. The V end lost 2 bases, the J end lost 6 bases, and 11 bases lay between the germline ends. In germline, CDR1 is MNHEY, CDR2 SVGAGI.

The chain employs TRBV6-5 and TRBJ1-1, with D maybe TRBD1 (5 bases). The CDR3 covers 13 residues. The germline CDR1 and CDR2 sequences are MNHEY and SVGAGI. The V and J ends lost 2 bases and 11 bases respectively, with 15 bases between them. The CDR3 sequence is CASSYPGRGEAFF. The CDR3 DNA sequence: TGTGCCAGCAGTTACCCGGGGAGAGGGGAGGCTTTCTTT.

The V and J genes are TRBV9 and TRBJ1-3, with no clear D. The CDR3 loop spans 15 amino acids. CDR1 is SGDLS and CDR2 is YYNGEE in the germline V gene. V lost 0 bases, J lost 0 bases, and 7 bases lay in between. CDR3 nucleotide sequence: TGTGCCAGCAGCGTAGGTGGCAACTCTGGAAACACCATATATTTT. Translating it yields CASSVGGNSGNTIYF.

The DNA of the CDR3 is TGTGCCAGCAGACCGGGACCAAGGGACACTGAAGCTTTCTTT. Its protein is CASRPGPRDTEAFF. The J gene is TRBJ1-1, the V gene TRBV28, with D possibly matching TRBD1 (5 bases). The germline CDR1 and CDR2 sequences are MDHEN and SYDVKM. This CDR3 is 14 amino acids long. Trimming took off 6 bases at V and 3 bases at J, with 14 bases between the two ends.

This chain joins TRBV19 and TRBJ2-5; 8 bases fit TRBD1. The V gene end was trimmed by 6 bases and the J gene end by 4 bases; junction bases not matched to a gene: 4. Per the germline V gene, CDR1 is LNHDA and CDR2 is SQIVND (reference sequence). The CDR3 is made up of 13 amino acids. The CDR3 here is CASSSQGGETQYF. The CDR3 bases are TGTGCCAGTAGCTCACAGGGGGGAGAGACCCAGTACTTC.

The chain combines TRBV7-7 with TRBJ2-5, with TRBD1 matching over 9 bases. The junction had 11 bases not matched to a gene; V was cut back by 4 bases and J by 5 bases. Germline V CDR1 and CDR2: SSHAT, FNYEAQ (reference sequence). The CDR3 is 16 amino acids. CDR3 DNA sequence: TGTGCCAGCAGCTCGGACAGGGGTTTATTCCGGGAGACCCAGTACTTC. Translated: CASSSDRGLFRETQYF. The full variable domain, completed using reference TRBV7-7 and TRBJ2-5, is GAGVSQSPRYKVTKRGQDVTLRCDPISSHATLYWYQQALGQGPEFLTYFNYEAQPDKSGLPSDRFSAERPEGSISTLTIQRTEQRDSAMYRCASSSDRGLFRETQYFGPGTRLLVL.

This clone came up once. The V and J genes are TRBV9 and TRBJ1-1; TRBD1 might be the D (6 bases). There are 13 residues in the CDR3. The V gene lost 4 bases and the J gene lost 4 bases, with 11 bases spanning the gap. Germline CDR1 reads SGDLS; CDR2 reads YYNGEE. The CDR3 protein is CASSRGGSTEAFF. The CDR3 DNA reads TGTGCCAGCAGCCGAGGGGGGAGCACTGAAGCTTTCTTT.

The chain links TRBV5-1 to TRBJ2-1; maybe TRBD2 (5 bases). CDR3 length equals 14 residues. V was clipped by 5 bases and J by 3 bases, with 12 bases between them. The germline gives CDR1 SGHRS, CDR2 YFSETQ. The DNA for the CDR3 is TGCGCCAGCAGGTGGGATGAGGGCTACAATGAGCAGTTCTTC. This codes for CASRWDEGYNEQFF.

The chain joins TRBV14 to TRBJ2-7, with TRBD1 matching 10 bases. CDR1 is SGHDN, CDR2 FVKESK, per germline. This CDR3 has 15 residues. The V segment lost 5 bases and the J segment 2 bases; nucleotides outside the gene matches: 6. This CDR3 is CASSKGQGKAYEQYF. The CDR3 bases are TGTGCCAGCAGCAAGGGACAGGGGAAGGCCTACGAGCAGTACTTC. The entire variable domain, with the rest obtained from reference TRBV14 and TRBJ2-7, is as follows: EAGVTQFPSHSVIEKGQTVTLRCDPISGHDNLYWYRRVMGKEIKFLLHFVKESKQDESGMPNNRFLAERTGGTYSTLKVQPAELEDSGVYFCASSKGQGKAYEQYFGPGTRLTVT.

The chain uses TRBV6-2 or TRBV6-3 and TRBJ1-5; D is ambiguous. Germline loops: CDR1 MNHEY, CDR2 SVGEGT. The CDR3 totals 14 residues. Trimming shortened V by 0 bases and J by 3 bases, and 6 bases separated the two germline ends. The CDR3 DNA reads as TGTGCCAGCAGTTACTCGAACGTCAATCAGCCCCAGCATTTT. Protein sequence: CASSYSNVNQPQHF.

The V gene is TRBV27, the J gene TRBJ1-1; D unresolved. The germline V gene has CDR1 MNHEY and CDR2 SMNVEV (reference sequence). V dropped 0 bases and J dropped 3 bases, with 8 bases sitting between them. The CDR3 runs to 14 residues. CDR3 nucleotide sequence: TGTGCCAGCAGTTTATCGGGAGGTCACACTGAAGCTTTCTTT. This sequence encodes CASSLSGGHTEAFF.

The chain links TRBV7-9 to TRBJ2-1; D remains ambiguous. V was cut by 0 bases and J by 0 bases, with 12 bases left in between. The CDR3 length is 17 residues. Germline CDR1 and CDR2: SEHNR and FQNEAQ (reference sequence). The CDR3 loop reads CASSLAGDKRSYNEQFF. In DNA, the CDR3 is TGTGCCAGCAGCTTAGCTGGAGACAAGCGCTCCTACAATGAGCAGTTCTTC.

The chain recombines TRBV28 with TRBJ1-2, with a tentative D call TRBD1 (6 bases). CDR1 is MDHEN and CDR2 is SYDVKM in the germline V gene. The CDR3 has 15 amino acids. Trimming removed 6 bases from V and 3 bases from J, with 17 bases in between. The CDR3 loop reads CASSRRMGAYYGYTF. The CDR3 DNA reads as TGTGCCAGCAGCCGTCGCATGGGGGCATACTATGGCTACACCTTC.

This chain joins TRBV30 and TRBJ1-5; D gene unclear. The CDR3 spans 13 residues. In germline, CDR1 is GTSNPN, CDR2 SVGIG (reference sequence). Trimming cost V 0 bases and J 3 bases, with 6 bases left between them. The CDR3 is CAWSVTVNQPQHF. The CDR3 coding sequence is TGTGCCTGGAGTGTAACAGTCAATCAGCCCCAGCATTTT.

J is TRBJ2-5 and V is TRBV19; 7 bases match TRBD1. V shed 6 bases, J shed 6 bases, and the junction held 10 bases outside the gene matches. This CDR3 comprises 14 residues. Germline values: CDR1 LNHDA, CDR2 SQIVND (reference sequence). The CDR3 DNA reads TGTGCCAGTAGCCCAACCCGACAGGGCCAGACCCAGTACTTC. Protein product: CASSPTRQGQTQYF.